Listed here are 18 T cell receptor beta chains from one sample, sequenced in a study of T cell repertoires in cytomegalovirus infection. TCRdb called the reads again in MiXCR, with one record for every CDR3 protein. Altogether 200,000 to 300,000 distinct CDR3 sequences are present, less than 9.5% being singletons, with the ten largest covering more than 13%. Input material: PBMCs. The source is a human donor in good health (CMV status not recorded). Some clones in this sample may be carry-over from other donors' samples.

In this sample, this clonotype turned up many times. The CDR3 nucleotides are TGTGCCAGTAGTCCCGGACAGGGGAGCACAGATACGCAGTATTTT. Protein product: CASSPGQGSTDTQYF. This chain connects TRBV19 to TRBJ2-3; TRBD1 matches at 9 bases. Trimming removed 5 bases from V and 0 bases from J; junction bases left unmatched: 3. CDR3 length: 15 amino acids. CDR1 and CDR2 (germline): LNHDA, SQIVND (reference sequence).

This clonotype was counted many times. CDR3 coding DNA: TGCAGTGCTAGTGGCAAACACAAGGGCTCCCCAAACACTGAAGCTTTCTTT. Its translation: CSASGKHKGSPNTEAFF. The chain links TRBV20-1 to TRBJ1-1; D not certain. Trimming shortened V by 3 bases and J by 2 bases, and 22 bases separated the two germline ends. Germline CDR1 and CDR2: DFQATT and SNEGSKA (reference sequence). CDR3 length: 17 residues.

This clonotype was picked up many times. The chain employs TRBV5-5 and TRBJ1-1; D unclear. CDR3 length: 12 amino acids. Trimming stripped 1 base from V and 10 bases from J, with 11 bases between. The germline gives CDR1 SGHKS, CDR2 YYEKEE (reference sequence). Here the CDR3 DNA reads TGTGCCAGCAGCTTGCAGCCGGGTGGAGCTTTCTTT. Its translation: CASSLQPGGAFF.

This clonotype was seen at least ten times. The chain is built from TRBV7-8 and TRBJ2-7; 7 positions agree with TRBD2. Germline CDR1 and CDR2: SGHVS and FQNEAQ. The CDR3 contains 17 residues. V dropped 4 bases and J dropped 4; count of bases not matched to a gene: 16. CDR3 region: CASSYRVFSGREYEQYF. The CDR3 nucleotides read TGTGCCAGCAGCTATAGGGTCTTCAGTGGGAGGGAGTACGAGCAGTACTTC.

This clonotype has ten or more counts. The chain couples TRBV12-3 or TRBV12-4 to TRBJ1-4; TRBD1 aligns across 7 bases. Germline trimming cut 7 bases from V and 0 bases from J; bases unmatched to any gene: 11. CDR3 length: 17 residues. CDR3 bases: TGTGCCAGCAAGAAGGGGGCCGGTGTCCCAACTAATGAAAAACTGTTTTTT. It translates to CASKKGAGVPTNEKLFF.

This chain uses TRBV20-1 with TRBJ1-1; D unclear. The CDR3 runs to 15 residues. V gave up 3 bases and J gave up 0 bases, with 14 bases separating them. Per germline, CDR1 DFQATT and CDR2 SNEGSKA (reference sequence). As DNA, the CDR3 is TGCAGTGCTAGTTGGCCGGTGGCAATGAACACTGAAGCTTTCTTT. The encoded protein is CSASWPVAMNTEAFF.

This clonotype was counted a few times. The rearrangement uses TRBV20-1 and TRBJ1-5; perhaps TRBD1 as D (6 bases). Germline CDR1 DFQATT, CDR2 SNEGSKA (reference sequence). This CDR3 is built from 13 residues. The V gene lost 1 base and the J gene lost 4 bases, with 8 bases spanning the gap. CDR3 region: CSARVGANQPQHF. Written as DNA, the CDR3 is TGCAGTGCTAGAGTGGGGGCTAATCAGCCCCAGCATTTT.

The table lists this clonotype with many counts. V gene TRBV5-1 combines with J gene TRBJ2-6; D gene unclear. Germline lookup yields CDR1 SGHRS and CDR2 YFSETQ. V dropped 0 bases and J dropped 4 bases, with 8 bases sitting between them. The CDR3 is 15 residues long. The CDR3 loop is CASSLDGAGANVLTF. The CDR3 nucleotides read TGCGCCAGCAGCTTGGACGGTGCCGGGGCCAACGTCCTGACTTTC. Full variable domain (outside the CDR3, taken from reference TRBV5-1 and TRBJ2-6): KAGVTQTPRYLIKTRGQQVTLSCSPISGHRSVSWYQQTPGQGLQFLFEYFSETQRNKGNFPGRFSGRQFSNSRSEMNVSTLELGDSALYLCASSLDGAGANVLTFGAGSRLTVL.

The chain carries TRBV19 and TRBJ2-7, with D possibly called TRBD1 or TRBD2 (5 bases each). V was cut by 8 bases and J by 5 bases, with 16 bases left in between. This CDR3 region has 13 residues. Germline V gene lookup returns CDR1 LNHDA and CDR2 SQIVND (reference sequence). Here the CDR3 DNA reads TGTGCCAGTCTACCCGCCGGGGCCGACGAGCAGTACTTC. Translation gives CASLPAGADEQYF.

V gene TRBV20-1 combines with J gene TRBJ1-5, with a tentative D call TRBD1 (5 bases). The CDR3 spans 13 residues. Trimming took 3 bases from V and 3 from J, leaving 9 bases between them. The germline gives CDR1 DFQATT, CDR2 SNEGSKA (reference sequence). CDR3 nucleotides: TGCAGTGCTAGTCCCAGGGTCAATCAGCCCCAGCATTTT. Its protein product is CSASPRVNQPQHF.

This clonotype came up a few times. The genes are TRBV6-5 and TRBJ2-5, with unresolved D. V was cut by 6 bases and J by 4 bases, with 6 bases left in between. The length of the CDR3 is 11 residues. CDR1 is MNHEY, CDR2 SVGAGI, per germline. CDR3 nucleotide sequence: TGTGCCAGCAGGTGGGGAGAGACCCAGTACTTC. Translating gives CASRWGETQYF.

This clonotype showed up just a few times. The chain links TRBV19 to TRBJ2-5, with TRBD2 as a possible D gene (5 bases). There are 15 residues in the CDR3. Germline values: CDR1 LNHDA, CDR2 SQIVND (reference sequence). Trimming cost V 1 base and J 1 base, with 10 bases left between them. The CDR3 spells CASSIGGPVQETQYF. DNA of the CDR3: TGTGCCAGTAGTATAGGAGGGCCCGTCCAAGAGACCCAGTACTTC.

This clonotype came up many times. The rearrangement uses TRBV6-1 and TRBJ1-5; possible D gene TRBD1, 5 bases. V shed 6 bases and J shed 3 bases, with 15 bases lying between them. The V gene's germline CDR1 is MNHNS and CDR2 SASEGT. This CDR3 is built from 15 residues. CDR3 sequence (DNA): TGTGCCAGCAGGGGGGAGGCAGTTCCCAATCAGCCCCAGCATTTT. Translation: CASRGEAVPNQPQHF.

This clonotype was found many times. V usage is TRBV7-8 and J usage is TRBJ2-5; D not resolved. The germline gives CDR1 SGHVS, CDR2 FQNEAQ. The CDR3 is made up of 13 amino acids. Between the trimmed V and J ends, which lost 5 bases and 8 bases, there was a span of 15 bases. The CDR3 region is CASSGTPSVTQYF. The CDR3 nucleotides are TGTGCCAGCAGCGGAACCCCGTCCGTCACCCAGTACTTC.

This clonotype was counted many times. This chain joins TRBV12-3 or TRBV12-4 and TRBJ1-2; D perhaps matches TRBD1 (5 bases). Trimming shortened V by 5 bases and J by 2 bases, and 18 bases separated the two germline ends. This CDR3 spans 16 amino acids. CDR3 protein: CASSPSGGAKNYGYTF. For the CDR3, the DNA is TGTGCCAGCAGTCCCTCGGGAGGGGCCAAGAACTATGGCTACACCTTC.

This clonotype was observed many times. The chain is built from TRBV28 and TRBJ1-5; 11 bases are shared with TRBD1. The CDR3 loop spans 15 amino acids. Trimming cost V 6 bases and J 6 bases; bases outside gene matches: 7. Per the germline V gene, CDR1 is MDHEN and CDR2 is SYDVKM. CDR3 protein: CASRAGQGVGQPQHF. CDR3 DNA sequence: TGTGCCAGCAGGGCGGGACAGGGGGTAGGTCAGCCCCAGCATTTT.

The rearrangement links TRBV20-1 to TRBJ2-5; 7 nucleotides agree with TRBD2. The CDR3 sequence is 12 residues long. Germline assignment: CDR1 DFQATT and CDR2 SNEGSKA (reference sequence). Germline trimming cut 2 bases from V and 4 bases from J; bases unmatched to any gene: 1. In DNA form, the CDR3 reads TGCAGTGCTAGACGGGGGGTAGAGACCCAGTACTTC. Encoded protein: CSARRGVETQYF.

Notes on this clonotype: Since a much larger clone is just one base distant, this may be a read error. This rearrangement joins TRBV28 to TRBJ1-4; the D is unclear. The CDR3 sequence is 16 residues long. V dropped 6 bases and J dropped 4 bases, with 18 bases sitting between them. CDR1 is MDHEN, CDR2 SYDVKM, per germline. CDR3 DNA: TGTGCCAGCAGCCTTTCCCGACGGGTTGGTAATGAAAAACTGTTTTTT. Translation: CASSLSRRVGNEKLFF. The variable domain in full, with the rest retrieved from reference TRBV28 and TRBJ1-4, is DVKVTQSSRYLVKRTGEKVFLECVQDMDHENMFWYRQDPGLGLRLIYFSYDVKMKEKGDIPEGYSVSREKKERFSLILESASTNQTSMYLCASSLSRRVGNEKLFFGSGTQLSVL.